Reported below is one T cell receptor (beta chain). The data belong to a study of blood T cell repertoires in COVID-19. Here immunoSEQ multiplex PCR was the method, and the copy in TCRdb shows in-frame clones only, minus some. This table holds 150,000 or so clones, around 72% found once. The CDR3 length is 13 residues. Germline assignment: CDR1 KGHSH and CDR2 LQKENI. V shed 2 bases and J shed 5 bases, with 7 bases lying between them. The TCR originated in a woman aged 80 or older with acute or convalescent COVID-19. The rearrangement links TRBV18 to TRBJ1-5; tentatively, D is TRBD1 (6 bases). The source material was peripheral blood. The CDR3 here is CASSPTGHQPQHF. In DNA, the CDR3 is TGTGCCAGCTCACCAACAGGGCATCAGCCCCAGCATTTT.